This passage covers 30 T cell receptor beta chains from one sample sequenced in a study of human T cells and chemical hapten exposure. The time point was: patch test 1, 2 weeks after DPC sensitization. Described treatment: therapeutic diphenylcyclopropenone sensitization with weekly scalp DPC. TCRdb re-called the RACE reads through MiXCR, storing one row per CDR3 protein. Among fewer than 500,000 distinct CDR3 sequences, approximately 5.1% were seen once, and the ten largest hold approximately 2.3%. The sample in question was whole blood, obtained in connection with sensitization to the hapten diphenylcyclopropenone (DPC). The receptors derive from a woman in her forties or fifties with alopecia areata. Some clones in this sample may be carry-over from other donors' samples.

This clonotype was counted at least ten times. The rearrangement links TRBV12-3 or TRBV12-4 to TRBJ2-3; a weak D match, TRBD1 (6 bases). V dropped 2 bases and J dropped 8 bases, with 17 bases sitting between them. CDR3 length: 15 amino acids. The CDR3 sequence is CASSLTGNMGGTQYF. The CDR3 nucleotides read TGTGCCAGCAGTTTAACAGGGAATATGGGTGGTACGCAGTATTTT.

The table lists this clonotype with a few counts. This chain connects TRBV7-2 to TRBJ1-4; D unclear. The CDR3 extends over 13 amino acids. Germline CDR1 SGHTA, CDR2 FQGNSA. Trimming removed 5 bases at V and 8 bases at J, with 12 bases between. The CDR3 reads CASSGGFEEKLFF. The CDR3 DNA reads TGTGCCAGCAGCGGAGGGTTTGAGGAAAAACTGTTTTTT.

In its sample, this clonotype was seen a few times. This chain connects TRBV7-2 to TRBJ2-7; 8 bases map to TRBD2. Unmatched junction bases numbered 15, after V lost 5 bases and J lost 9 bases. The CDR3 contains 15 residues. Germline CDR1 and CDR2: SGHTA and FQGNSA. The CDR3 coding sequence is TGTGCCAGCAGCCTCTCGCGGCTAGCGGGTGGCGGGCAGTACTTC. Its protein product is CASSLSRLAGGGQYF.

This clonotype has at least ten counts. The DNA for the CDR3 is TGTGCCAGCAGCATCCCTAGCCGGGGGGGCGGTCTCGCAGATACGCAGTATTTT. It specifies CASSIPSRGGGLADTQYF. The gene calls are TRBV7-2 and TRBJ2-3, with 8 nucleotides matching TRBD2. The J segment lost 4 bases and the V segment lost 5 bases, leaving 17 bases of the junction unmatched. This CDR3 spans 18 amino acids. CDR1 is SGHTA, CDR2 FQGNSA, per germline.

This clonotype was observed a handful of times. The chain combines TRBV7-9 with TRBJ2-3; 8 bases line up with TRBD2. This CDR3 comprises 16 residues. Germline V gene data show CDR1 as SEHNR and CDR2 as FQNEAQ (reference sequence). The junction had 3 bases not matched to a gene; V was cut back by 0 bases and J by 1 base. The DNA for the CDR3 is TGTGCCAGCAGCTTAGCCGGTAGCGGGGGCACAGATACGCAGTATTTT. Translating gives CASSLAGSGGTDTQYF.

This clonotype was counted many times. This CDR3 reads CASSQGSLSYEQYF. The CDR3 DNA is TGTGCCAGCAGCCAAGGGAGTCTTTCCTACGAGCAGTACTTC. The rearrangement uses TRBV4-2 and TRBJ2-7; D unclear. The CDR3 spans 14 residues. The V end was cut by 1 base, the J end by 1 base, with 8 bases between. Germline CDR1 is LGHNA and CDR2 is YNFKEQ.

This clonotype was detected ten times or more. This chain uses TRBV24-1 with TRBJ2-1; D is uncertain. V was trimmed by 3 bases and J by 4 bases, leaving 6 bases between them. The CDR3 is 13 residues long. CDR1 and CDR2 from the germline V gene are KGHDR and SFDVKD. CDR3 nucleotide sequence: TGTGCCACCAGTGATACAACTTACAATGAGCAGTTCTTC. Its protein is CATSDTTYNEQFF.

The chain is built from TRBV28 and TRBJ2-1; TRBD2 is a possible D gene (6 bases). CDR3 length: 12 residues. Per the germline V gene, CDR1 is MDHEN and CDR2 is SYDVKM. V was clipped by 6 bases and J by 14 bases, with 17 bases between them. The CDR3 here is CASSLAGGPKFF. CDR3 in DNA: TGTGCCAGCAGCCTTGCAGGAGGGCCCAAGTTCTTC.

This clonotype has only a few counts. This sequence joins TRBV12-3 or TRBV12-4 and TRBJ1-5; D remains unclear. The germline V and J ends were trimmed by 6 bases and 0 bases, with 12 bases remaining between them. This CDR3 region has 15 residues. CDR3 DNA: TGTGCCAGCAGGCGGGAGAATTATAGCAATCAGCCCCAGCATTTT. This gives the protein CASRRENYSNQPQHF.

This clonotype has a count of ten or more. The genes are TRBV13 and TRBJ2-3, with D hard to call. The germline gives CDR1 PRHDT, CDR2 FYEKMQ (reference sequence). This CDR3 spans 15 amino acids. V was pared by 5 bases and J by 0 bases, with 12 bases between. The CDR3 bases are TGTGCCAGCAGCCCGACCGGAGTGAGCACAGATACGCAGTATTTT. Encoded protein: CASSPTGVSTDTQYF. The full variable domain, in which reference TRBV13 and TRBJ2-3 provide the parts outside the CDR3, is AAGVIQSPRHLIKEKRETATLKCYPIPRHDTVYWYQQGPGQDPQFLISFYEKMQSDKGSIPDRFSAQQFSDYHSELNMSSLELGDSALYFCASSPTGVSTDTQYFGPGTRLTVL.

This clonotype has a count of ten or more. This chain joins TRBV29-1 and TRBJ1-1, with D maybe TRBD1 (5 bases). CDR1 and CDR2 (germline): SQVTM, ANQGSEA. The CDR3 contains 12 residues. V was pared by 2 bases and J by 7 bases, with 11 bases between. CDR3 DNA: TGCAGCGTTGAATTAGTAGGGGATGAAGCTTTCTTT. Translated, it gives CSVELVGDEAFF.

The rearrangement uses TRBV10-2 and TRBJ2-5; maybe TRBD2 (6 bases). With 7 bases removed from V and 1 base from J, the gap between germline ends came to 13 bases. The CDR3 sequence is 14 residues long. CDR1 is WSHSY and CDR2 is SAAADI in the germline V gene. The CDR3, as DNA: TGCGCCAGCACTTTAGCTAGCGCCCAAGAGACCCAGTACTTC. Translated: CASTLASAQETQYF.

This clonotype was detected only a few times. The chain is built from TRBV3-1 and TRBJ1-5, with a tentative D call TRBD1 (6 bases). CDR3 length: 14 amino acids. V lost 1 base, J lost 11 bases, and 15 bases lay in between. Looked up from germline, CDR1 is LGHDT and CDR2 is YNNKEL (reference sequence). CDR3 residues: CASSQGQGSWAQHF. The CDR3 nucleotides are TGTGCCAGCAGCCAAGGGCAGGGGTCATGGGCCCAGCATTTT.

In its sample, this clonotype was seen many times. The chain links TRBV5-1 to TRBJ1-5; D uncertain. CDR3 length: 14 amino acids. Trimming removed 4 bases from V and 1 base from J, with 9 bases in between. Germline assignment: CDR1 SGHRS and CDR2 YFSETQ. The CDR3: CASSTPKSNQPQHF. CDR3 in DNA: TGCGCCAGCAGCACACCCAAAAGCAATCAGCCCCAGCATTTT.

There are many counts of this clonotype. CDR3 nucleotides: TGTGCCAGCAGCTCGCCGTGGGACAGGGGTCTCGATGAAGCTTTCTTT. Its translation: CASSSPWDRGLDEAFF. This rearrangement joins TRBV21-1 to TRBJ1-1; TRBD1, the table's D call, lacks a check against the DNA. TRBV21-1 is a pseudogene locus. The CDR3 spans 16 residues.

This clonotype was found many times. At one boundary the junction diverges from the germline segment, which might be a read error. The chain uses TRBV18 and TRBJ1-6; D gene uncertain. The V gene's germline CDR1 is KGHSH and CDR2 LQKENI. CDR3 length equals 15 residues. This CDR3 is CASSPVSGDKSPLHF. CDR3 nucleotides: TGTGCCAGCTCACCAGTTTCAGGTGATAAATCACCCCTCCACTTT. The whole variable domain, remainder taken from reference TRBV18 and TRBJ1-6, is NAGVMQNPRHLVRRRGQEARLRCSPMKGHSHVYWYRQLPEEGLKFMVYLQKENIIDESGMPKERFSAEFPKEGPSILRIQQVVRGDSAAYFCASSPVSGDKSPLHFGNGTRLTVT.

This clonotype has a count of ten or more. The J gene is TRBJ2-3, the V gene TRBV29-1, with D uncertain. Trimming left V 7 bases short and J 1 base short, with 9 bases between. Germline lookup yields CDR1 SQVTM and CDR2 ANQGSEA. The CDR3 runs 12 residues. The CDR3 protein is CSAIAGTDTQYF. For the CDR3, the DNA is TGCAGCGCCATTGCGGGCACAGATACGCAGTATTTT.

The chain carries TRBV4-1 and TRBJ2-1, with TRBD2 as a possible D gene (6 bases). V gave up 3 bases and J gave up 3 bases, with 12 bases separating them. The CDR3 loop spans 15 amino acids. CDR1 MGHRA and CDR2 YSYEKL come from the germline V gene. The CDR3 reads CASSHGGLGYNEQFF. The CDR3 DNA follows: TGCGCCAGCAGCCATGGGGGACTCGGCTACAATGAGCAGTTCTTC.

In this sample, this clonotype turned up a few times. The chain employs TRBV6-5 and TRBJ2-3; D assignment may be TRBD1 or TRBD2 (7 bases each). Trimming pared 2 bases from V and 5 bases from J, leaving 11 bases between. This CDR3 is 14 amino acids long. Looked up from germline, CDR1 is MNHEY and CDR2 is SVGAGI. In nucleotides, the CDR3 is TGTGCCAGCAGTTACGCAGGGGGGGTAGATACGCAGTATTTT. Protein: CASSYAGGVDTQYF.

This clonotype has at least ten counts. The chain joins TRBV29-1 to TRBJ1-1, with D possibly TRBD1 on 6 matching bases. The CDR3 has 13 amino acids. The V end was cut by 4 bases, the J end by 8 bases, with 17 bases between. CDR1 is SQVTM, CDR2 ANQGSEA, per germline. The DNA for the CDR3 is TGCAGCGTTGGAGGGTTTGGAGACAGGGAAGCTTTCTTT. This sequence encodes CSVGGFGDREAFF.

The rearrangement uses TRBV27 and TRBJ2-7; 7 bases are shared with TRBD1. V dropped 7 bases and J dropped 1; count of bases not matched to a gene: 7. There are 14 residues in the CDR3. CDR1 is MNHEY, CDR2 SMNVEV, per germline (reference sequence). CDR3 sequence (DNA): TGTGCCAGCACGTCCTGGGACAGATCCTACGAGCAGTACTTC. This sequence encodes CASTSWDRSYEQYF.

The CDR3 DNA is TGTGCTAGTGGTTGGGAGGGCGGGGAGCTGTTTTTT. This gives the protein CASGWEGGELFF. The chain has TRBV12-5 and TRBJ2-2, with 7 positions matching TRBD2. The CDR3 runs 12 residues. Germline V lookup: CDR1 LGHNT, CDR2 FRNRAP. J lost 7 bases, V lost 4 bases, and 0 bases had no gene match.

The chain is built from TRBV19 and TRBJ1-2, with D possibly TRBD1 on 6 matching bases. Germline CDR1 is LNHDA and CDR2 is SQIVND (reference sequence). The length of the CDR3 is 13 residues. V was trimmed by 4 bases and J by 6 bases, leaving 12 bases between them. The CDR3 coding sequence is TGTGCCAGTAGTAGTTACAGGGAGAATGGCTACACCTTC. Its protein product is CASSSYRENGYTF.

This clonotype was picked up many times. The chain employs TRBV25-1 and TRBJ1-3, with no clear D. CDR3 length equals 14 residues. The V and J ends lost 4 bases and 4 bases respectively, with 11 bases between them. CDR1 and CDR2 from the germline V gene are MGHDK and SYGVNS. The chain's CDR3 is CASSVPGSGNTIYF. Here the CDR3 DNA reads TGTGCCAGCAGTGTCCCAGGATCGGGAAACACCATATATTTT.

This clonotype has ten or more counts. The chain couples TRBV7-2 to TRBJ2-2, with D possibly matching TRBD2 (5 bases). Deletions cut 4 bases from V and 0 bases from J, with 21 bases between. This CDR3 comprises 19 residues. The V gene's germline CDR1 is SGHTA and CDR2 FQGNSA. CDR3 sequence: CASSSSPRSGSSNTGELFF. As DNA, the CDR3 is TGTGCCAGCAGCTCATCCCCTCGGTCTGGGAGTTCGAACACCGGGGAGCTGTTTTTT.

This clonotype was counted only a few times. This chain uses TRBV5-5 with TRBJ2-5; TRBD2 matches at 7 bases. Germline assignment: CDR1 SGHKS and CDR2 YYEKEE (reference sequence). There are 13 residues in the CDR3. Trimming cost V 6 bases and J 4 bases; bases outside gene matches: 6. The CDR3 reads CASTRSGGETQYF. CDR3 DNA sequence: TGTGCCAGCACCCGGTCGGGGGGAGAGACCCAGTACTTC.

This clonotype has at least ten counts. This rearrangement joins TRBV28 to TRBJ1-5, with D maybe TRBD1 (6 bases). The V end lost 5 bases, the J end lost 0 bases, and 14 bases lay between the germline ends. The CDR3 is 16 amino acids. Germline V gives CDR1 MDHEN, CDR2 SYDVKM. The CDR3 DNA sequence: TGTGCCAGCAGTCTCCTAGACAGGAATAGCAATCAGCCCCAGCATTTT. Protein: CASSLLDRNSNQPQHF.

This clonotype was seen repeatedly, ten times or more. This sequence joins TRBV11-2 and TRBJ1-1; tentatively, D is TRBD1 (5 bases). The V gene lost 5 bases and the J gene lost 6 bases, with 10 bases spanning the gap. The CDR3 sequence is 12 residues long. Per germline, CDR1 SGHAT and CDR2 FQNNGV. The CDR3 sequence: CASSLTTAEAFF. The CDR3 DNA reads as TGTGCCAGCAGCCTTACGACAGCTGAAGCTTTCTTT.

V is TRBV9 and J is TRBJ2-7; maybe TRBD1 (7 bases). Between the trimmed V and J ends, which lost 3 bases and 4 bases, there was a span of 14 bases. The CDR3 has 14 amino acids. Germline loops: CDR1 SGDLS, CDR2 YYNGEE. The DNA for the CDR3 is TGTGCCAGCAGCGCCGGGACAGCGGGTTACGAGCAGTACTTC. Its protein is CASSAGTAGYEQYF.

The genes are TRBV6-2 or TRBV6-3 and TRBJ2-5, with D perhaps TRBD2 (5 bases). The germline V gene has CDR1 MNHEY and CDR2 SVGEGT. The length of the CDR3 is 14 residues. The ends were cut back, 10 bases at V and 3 bases at J, with 18 bases in the middle. The CDR3 sequence is CATRLGPGKETQYF. For the CDR3, the DNA is TGTGCCACCAGACTCGGGCCGGGGAAAGAGACCCAGTACTTC.